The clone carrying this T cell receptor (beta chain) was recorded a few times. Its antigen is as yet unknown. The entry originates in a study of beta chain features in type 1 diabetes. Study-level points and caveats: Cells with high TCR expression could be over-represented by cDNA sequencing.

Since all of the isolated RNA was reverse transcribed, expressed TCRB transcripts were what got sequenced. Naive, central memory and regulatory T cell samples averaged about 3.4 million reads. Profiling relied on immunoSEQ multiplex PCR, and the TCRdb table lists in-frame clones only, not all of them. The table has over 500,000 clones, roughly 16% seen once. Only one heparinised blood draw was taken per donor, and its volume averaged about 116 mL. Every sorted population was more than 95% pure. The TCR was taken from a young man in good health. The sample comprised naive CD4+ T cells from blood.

The CDR3 bases are TGTGCCAGCAGCTCGGACAGGGTGTTTCAGGATACGCAGTATTTT. Translated: CASSSDRVFQDTQYF. The V gene is TRBV7-8, the J gene TRBJ2-3, with 8 bases fitting TRBD1. Germline V gives CDR1 SGHVS, CDR2 FQNEAQ. Losses at the gene ends were 4 bases for V and 6 bases for J; bases not matched to a gene: 9. The CDR3 length is 15 residues.